This TCR beta chain was obtained from a study of Tregs in tolerant kidney transplant recipients. On this clone itself: Sequencing ends 3 residues short of the CDR3 end; the germline J gene provides the rest.

Only in-frame clones appear in the TCRdb table, and some are missing; sequencing was by immunoSEQ multiplex PCR. The sample has about 15,000 clones. Mixed chimerism was transient after nonmyeloablative marrow transplants from related graft donors. Thawed PBMCs were FACS-sorted into unstimulated CD4+CD25+CD127- regulatory T cells, CD4+CD25- non-regulatory cells, CD4 and CD8 cells. Germline V gives CDR1 MNHEY, CDR2 SVGEGT. Trimming took 7 bases from V and 0 from J; bases not matched to a gene: 6. The CDR3 runs to 15 residues. The chain is built from TRBV6-2 or TRBV6-3 and TRBJ1-3, with 7 bases matching TRBD1. The TCR sequence derives from a human patient who received a combined kidney and bone marrow transplant. The graft donor may have given rise to some T cells. Source: CD4+ T cells from blood (PBMCs), taken 12 months after the transplant. The chain's CDR3 is CASTPGQRSGNTIYF. Partial CDR3 DNA: TGTGCCAGCACTCCGGGACAGCGCTCTGGAAACACC.